Listed below are T cell receptor beta chains from one sample, sequenced in a study of shared clonotypes between healthy human individuals. Here immunoSEQ multiplex PCR was the method, and the copy in TCRdb shows in-frame clones only, minus some. Of fewer than 1.6 million clones in the sample, 97% to 99% were seen once. The material sequenced was naive CD4+ T cells sorted from blood. These receptors were taken from a man aged 25 to 40 in good health. The CDR3 runs from the conserved cysteine through the conserved F or W. The D gene is left open where the match is weak. The size entry is marked missing in some rows and otherwise reads once, few, many or a size class.

DNA | CDR3 | J | size | V | D
TGTGCCAGCAGTGCCCCTAGTGGTGGGACATCATCTAGCACAGATACGCAGTATTTT | CASSAPSGGTSSSTDTQYF | TRBJ2-3 | NA | TRBV28 | NA
TGTGCCAGCAGCCCGATGGGACAGGGGGAAGGAGGGAACACCATATATTTT | CASSPMGQGEGGNTIYF | TRBJ1-3 | NA | TRBV11-2 | TRBD1
TGCGCCAGCGGTCCGGGACAGTTTGACACAGATACGCAGTATTTT | CASGPGQFDTDTQYF | TRBJ2-3 | NA | TRBV5-1 | TRBD1
TGTGCCAGCTCATCCTCGGGGGAGCAGTACTTC | CASSSSGEQYF | TRBJ2-7 | NA | TRBV18 | NA
TGTGCCAGCAGCCCGGGACCTTTGGGGTCCCCAGAGACCCAGTACTTC | CASSPGPLGSPETQYF | TRBJ2-5 | NA | TRBV7-9 | NA
TGTGCCAGCAGCATCGACAGGGCTGGCGAGCAGTACTTC | CASSIDRAGEQYF | TRBJ2-7 | NA | TRBV7-9 | TRBD1
TGTGCCAGCAAGATAAGCGGGAAGGTCGATGAGCAGTTCTTC | CASKISGKVDEQFF | TRBJ2-1 | once | TRBV28 | TRBD2
TGTGCCATCAGCAACAGGTCCCTCACAACCTACAATGAGCAGTTCTTC | CAISNRSLTTYNEQFF | TRBJ2-1 | once | TRBV10-3 | NA
TGTGCCAGCAGCCCGCCCTGGGGTCCCGGGAGTTCTACCGGGGAGCTGTTTTTT | CASSPPWGPGSSTGELFF | TRBJ2-2 | NA | TRBV5-6 | NA
TGTGCTAGCAGCTTAGGTCCGCTAAACGGGAGGTTAGAGACCCAGTACTTC | CASSLGPLNGRLETQYF | TRBJ2-5 | NA | TRBV7-7 | TRBD2
TGCGCCAGCAGCTTAGGACAAGAGACCCAGTACTTC | CASSLGQETQYF | TRBJ2-5 | NA | TRBV5-1 | NA
TGCGCCAGCAGCCAAGATTCATTCCGTCCCGAGAACACTGAAGCTTTCTTT | CASSQDSFRPENTEAFF | TRBJ1-1 | NA | TRBV4-3 | NA
TGTGCCAGTAGCATCGGGAGCGGGAGTTCCTACGAGCAGTACTTC | CASSIGSGSSYEQYF | TRBJ2-7 | NA | TRBV27 | TRBD2
TGTGCCAGCAGCGTAGTCGGGTCAGGAGATACGCAGTATTTT | CASSVVGSGDTQYF | TRBJ2-3 | NA | TRBV9 | NA
TGTGCCAGCAGGAGGGATGAGCAGTTCTTC | CASRRDEQFF | TRBJ2-1 | NA | TRBV28 | NA
TGTGCCAGCAGCTGGACAGGGCGAGACTATGGCTACACCTTC | CASSWTGRDYGYTF | TRBJ1-2 | NA | TRBV5-4 | TRBD1
TGTGCCAGCAGCGTAGCTAGCTCCTACAATGAGCAGTTCTTC | CASSVASSYNEQFF | TRBJ2-1 | NA | TRBV9 | NA
TGTGCCAGCAGTTTGCTACCGGGACTAGCGGTGTCCTACGAGCAGTACTTC | CASSLLPGLAVSYEQYF | TRBJ2-7 | NA | TRBV28 | TRBD2
TGCGCCAGCAGCCTGGGACAGGCGAACGGGGAGCTGTTTTTT | CASSLGQANGELFF | TRBJ2-2 | once | TRBV5-1 | TRBD1
TGCAGCGTTGAAGATCAAAGGAAGAGTGCGTCTGGCTACACCTTC | CSVEDQRKSASGYTF | TRBJ1-2 | once | TRBV29-1 | NA
TGTGCCAGCAGCCCATGGACAGGGAGCTCCTACAATGAGCAGTTCTTC | CASSPWTGSSYNEQFF | TRBJ2-1 | NA | TRBV7-3 | TRBD1
TGTGCCAGCAGTCCGCTAGCGGGAGGGTACGAGCAGTACTTC | CASSPLAGGYEQYF | TRBJ2-7 | once | TRBV2 | TRBD2
TGTGCCAGTAGTCGACAGGGCACGGTCACAGATACGCAGTATTTT | CASSRQGTVTDTQYF | TRBJ2-3 | once | TRBV19 | TRBD1
TGTGCCAGCAGCGTAGCGGGTTTACCCTACGAGCAGTACTTC | CASSVAGLPYEQYF | TRBJ2-7 | NA | TRBV9 | NA
TGTGCCAGCAGCCCCCTGCAGGGGGCGGGGGAGACCCAGTACTTC | CASSPLQGAGETQYF | TRBJ2-5 | NA | TRBV7-9 | TRBD1
TGTGCCAGCAGCTATCGGGGCTGGAGCGGGAGATCAGATACGCAGTATTTT | CASSYRGWSGRSDTQYF | TRBJ2-3 | NA | TRBV11-2 | TRBD2
TGTGCCAGCAGCCTGACCCCCGGGATACCGGCGCAATATGGCTACACCTTC | CASSLTPGIPAQYGYTF | TRBJ1-2 | NA | TRBV7-9 | NA
TGCGCCAGCAGCCCCGGTAGGGGTTCCACAGATACGCAGTATTTT | CASSPGRGSTDTQYF | TRBJ2-3 | NA | TRBV5-1 | NA
TGTGCCAGCAGTCCCCTTCTAGCGGGAGACTGGTACGAGCAGTACTTC | CASSPLLAGDWYEQYF | TRBJ2-7 | NA | TRBV28 | TRBD2
TGCGCCAGCAGCTCGGGACTGACCCAAGAGACCCAGTACTTC | CASSSGLTQETQYF | TRBJ2-5 | NA | TRBV5-1 | NA
TGTGCCAGCAGCTTGGACGGAGCTGGCTACACCTTC | CASSLDGAGYTF | TRBJ1-2 | NA | TRBV5-4 | NA
TGTGCCAGCAGCCAGCCGTTCAATAGCGGGACTAGATACTACGAGCAGTACTTC | CASSQPFNSGTRYYEQYF | TRBJ2-7 | once | TRBV7-9 | TRBD2
TGTGCCATCAGTCCCGGCTCCGGGACAGCCATGTCTGGAAACACCATATATTTT | CAISPGSGTAMSGNTIYF | TRBJ1-3 | NA | TRBV10-3 | TRBD1
TGTGCCAGCTCACCAATGGAAACGGGATACCAGCCCCAGCATTTT | CASSPMETGYQPQHF | TRBJ1-5 | NA | TRBV18 | NA
TGCGCCAGCAGCTTGGGCAATGATGGCTACACCTTC | CASSLGNDGYTF | TRBJ1-2 | NA | TRBV5-1 | NA
TGTGCCAGCAGTTCTCTCCCGGACAGTAACTACGAGCAGTACTTC | CASSSLPDSNYEQYF | TRBJ2-7 | NA | TRBV27 | NA
TGTGCCAGCAGCGTTCTAGCGGGAGGGCCAGATACGCAGTATTTT | CASSVLAGGPDTQYF | TRBJ2-3 | NA | TRBV6-4 | TRBD2
TGTGCCACCAGCAGAGTCAAGACAGAAAGGTATTATGGCTACACCTTC | CATSRVKTERYYGYTF | TRBJ1-2 | NA | TRBV15 | NA
TGTGCCAGCAGTCCCCCTCGGGGGAGAGGCGCAGATACGCAGTATTTT | CASSPPRGRGADTQYF | TRBJ2-3 | NA | TRBV28 | NA
TGTGCCAGCAGCTTACGTAGGGGAGAGACCCAGTACTTC | CASSLRRGETQYF | TRBJ2-5 | NA | TRBV11-2 | NA
TGTGCCAGCGGCCAGACTGCCGGGAGAAACAATGAGCAGTTCTTC | CASGQTAGRNNEQFF | TRBJ2-1 | NA | TRBV5-6 | NA
TGTGCCAGCTCAGCGGGACAGGTCGGGGAGCTGTTTTTT | CASSAGQVGELFF | TRBJ2-2 | NA | TRBV18 | TRBD1
TGTGCCAGCAGTGCAGAAACCACTGAAGCTTTCTTT | CASSAETTEAFF | TRBJ1-1 | NA | TRBV5-4 | NA
TGTGCCAGCAGCTTAGGTCTGACAGGGGATTACACCATATATTTT | CASSLGLTGDYTIYF | TRBJ1-3 | NA | TRBV5-6 | TRBD1
TGTGCCAGCAGTTATACCTCAGGGGGAATAGGTGATGGCTACACCTTC | CASSYTSGGIGDGYTF | TRBJ1-2 | NA | TRBV6-5 | TRBD1
TGCGCCAGCAGCTTGCCCCAAAACGTGCTAGCGGGAGAAAACAATGAGCAGTTCTTC | CASSLPQNVLAGENNEQFF | TRBJ2-1 | NA | TRBV5-1 | TRBD2
TGTGCCAGCAGTTTTCCGGGACTTTTAAAATACAATGAGCAGTTCTTC | CASSFPGLLKYNEQFF | TRBJ2-1 | once | TRBV28 | NA
TGCAGCGTTAGTGGGGGATTCAATCAGCCCCAGCATTTT | CSVSGGFNQPQHF | TRBJ1-5 | NA | TRBV29-1 | NA
TGTGCCAGCAGTTTGGGCGGGATTACGACCTACGAGCAGTACTTC | CASSLGGITTYEQYF | TRBJ2-7 | NA | TRBV28 | NA
TGCGCCAGCAGCTTGGGGGCCAGGCTGGCCCCCAATACGCAGTATTTT | CASSLGARLAPNTQYF | TRBJ2-3 | NA | TRBV5-1 | NA
TGCAGCGTTGAAGATAGGGACAGGGGGGAGACCCAGTACTTC | CSVEDRDRGETQYF | TRBJ2-5 | NA | TRBV29-1 | TRBD1
TGTGCCAGCTCACCACTTCCCCGGGACCCCGGCGGCACAGATACGCAGTATTTT | CASSPLPRDPGGTDTQYF | TRBJ2-3 | NA | TRBV18 | NA
TGTGCCAGCAGCTTAATCGGAGCCTACGAGCAGTACTTC | CASSLIGAYEQYF | TRBJ2-7 | NA | TRBV7-6 | NA